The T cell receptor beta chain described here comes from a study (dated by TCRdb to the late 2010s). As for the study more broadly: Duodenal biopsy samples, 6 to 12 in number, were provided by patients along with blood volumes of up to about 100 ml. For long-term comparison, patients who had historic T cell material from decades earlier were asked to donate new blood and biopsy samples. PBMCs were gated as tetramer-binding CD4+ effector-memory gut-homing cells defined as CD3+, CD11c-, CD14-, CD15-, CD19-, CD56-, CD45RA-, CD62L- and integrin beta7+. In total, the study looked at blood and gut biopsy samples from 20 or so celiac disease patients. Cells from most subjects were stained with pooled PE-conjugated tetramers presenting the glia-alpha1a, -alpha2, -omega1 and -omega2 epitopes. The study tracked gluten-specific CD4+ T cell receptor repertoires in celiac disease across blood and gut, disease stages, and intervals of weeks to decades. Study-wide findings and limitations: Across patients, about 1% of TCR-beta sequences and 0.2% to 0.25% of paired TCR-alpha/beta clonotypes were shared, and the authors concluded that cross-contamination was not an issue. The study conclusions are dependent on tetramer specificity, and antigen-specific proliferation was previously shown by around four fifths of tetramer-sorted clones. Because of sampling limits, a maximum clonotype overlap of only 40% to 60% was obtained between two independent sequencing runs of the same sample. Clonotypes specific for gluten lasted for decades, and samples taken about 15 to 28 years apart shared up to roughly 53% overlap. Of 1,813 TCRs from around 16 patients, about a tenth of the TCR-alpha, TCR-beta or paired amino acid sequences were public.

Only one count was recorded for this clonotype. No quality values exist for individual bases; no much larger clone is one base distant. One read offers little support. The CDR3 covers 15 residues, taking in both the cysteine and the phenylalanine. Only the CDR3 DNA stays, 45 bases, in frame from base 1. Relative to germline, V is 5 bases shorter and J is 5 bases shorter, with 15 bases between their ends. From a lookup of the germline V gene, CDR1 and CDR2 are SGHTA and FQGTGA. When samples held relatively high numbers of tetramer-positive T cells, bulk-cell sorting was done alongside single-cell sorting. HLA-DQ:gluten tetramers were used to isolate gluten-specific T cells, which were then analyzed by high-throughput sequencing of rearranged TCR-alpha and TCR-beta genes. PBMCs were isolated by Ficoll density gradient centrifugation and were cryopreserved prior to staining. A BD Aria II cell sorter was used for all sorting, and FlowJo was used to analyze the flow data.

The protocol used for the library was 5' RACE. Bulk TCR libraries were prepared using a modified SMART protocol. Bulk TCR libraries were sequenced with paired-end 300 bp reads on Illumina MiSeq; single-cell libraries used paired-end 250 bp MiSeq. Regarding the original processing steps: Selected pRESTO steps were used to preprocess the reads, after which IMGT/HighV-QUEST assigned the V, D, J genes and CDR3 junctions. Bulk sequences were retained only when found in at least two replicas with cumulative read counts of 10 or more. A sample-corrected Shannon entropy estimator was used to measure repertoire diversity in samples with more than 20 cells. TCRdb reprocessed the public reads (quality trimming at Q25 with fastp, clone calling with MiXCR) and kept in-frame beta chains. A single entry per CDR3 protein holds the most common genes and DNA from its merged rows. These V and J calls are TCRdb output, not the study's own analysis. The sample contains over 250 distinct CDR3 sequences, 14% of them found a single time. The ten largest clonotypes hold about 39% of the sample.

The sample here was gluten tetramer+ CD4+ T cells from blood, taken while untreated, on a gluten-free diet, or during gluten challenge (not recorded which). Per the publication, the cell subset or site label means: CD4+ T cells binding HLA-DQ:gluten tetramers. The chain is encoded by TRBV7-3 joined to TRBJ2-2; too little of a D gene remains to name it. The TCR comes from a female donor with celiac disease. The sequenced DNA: TGTGCCAGCAGCCTTCAAGGGCCAAGTACCGGGGAGCTGTTTTTT. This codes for CASSLQGPSTGELFF.